Sequencing of this T cell receptor (beta chain) was carried out in a study of technical replicates of blood from several donors. The CDR3 consists of 16 residues. Trimming took 8 bases from V and 4 from J; bases not matched to a gene: 15. Germline V lookup: CDR1 MDHEN, CDR2 SYDVKM. The table came from immunoSEQ multiplex PCR; TCRdb's copy has only in-frame clones and leaves some out. The sample yields roughly 72,000 clones, just under 95% seen once. This TCR was sampled from a human donor in good health. The V call is TRBV28, the J call TRBJ2-7; TRBD2 aligns across 9 bases. Input material: T cells isolated from PBMCs. The CDR3 bases are TGTGCCAGCCACAGTGGTAAGAGCGGGAGGCCATACGAGCAGTACTTC. It translates to CASHSGKSGRPYEQYF.